Sequencing of this T cell receptor (beta chain) was carried out in a study of control samples from healthy donors and cancer patients. Germline lookup yields CDR1 SGHNT and CDR2 YYREEE (reference sequence). V was cut by 3 bases and J by 0 bases, with 10 bases left in between. The CDR3 is made up of 15 amino acids. Libraries were prepared by immunoSEQ multiplex PCR; TCRdb keeps only in-frame clonotypes and omits some of them. The sample has 78,000 or so clones; more than 80% are singletons. The TCR comes from a man aged 50-60 years in good health. Specimen: blood. The rearrangement joins TRBV5-4 to TRBJ2-1; D call uncertain. CDR3 in amino acids: CASSYDKSSYNEQFF. Here the CDR3 DNA reads TGTGCCAGCAGCTATGACAAGAGCTCCTACAATGAGCAGTTCTTC.